Below are 17 T cell receptor beta chains sequenced from a single sample in a study of CD8 T cells in ankylosing spondylitis. TCRdb re-called the 5' RACE reads with MiXCR, one entry per CDR3 protein. The table records about 140,000 distinct CDR3 sequences, roughly 34% of them present only once. Sequenced sample: synovial fluid, either unsorted or a sorted T cell fraction (not recorded which). The receptors were sampled from a male donor with ankylosing spondylitis.

The J gene is TRBJ2-2, the V gene TRBV7-2; 7 bases line up with TRBD1. This CDR3 contains 15 residues. V trimming: 3 bases; J trimming: 5 bases; junction bases outside the gene matches: 6. Germline-derived CDR1 and CDR2 are SGHTA and FQGNSA. CDR3 nucleotides: TGTGCCAGCAGCTTGTGGTCAGGGGGTACCGGGGAGCTGTTTTTT. This gives the protein CASSLWSGGTGELFF. Complete variable domain (other parts from reference TRBV7-2 and TRBJ2-2): GAGVSQSPSNKVTEKGKDVELRCDPISGHTALYWYRQSLGQGLEFLIYFQGNSAPDKSGLPSDRFSAERTGGSVSTLTIQRTQQEDSAVYLCASSLWSGGTGELFFGEGSRLTVL.

This clonotype was detected many times. The rearrangement uses TRBV6-1 and TRBJ2-2, with 7 bases matching TRBD1. This CDR3 is 14 amino acids long. With 4 bases clipped from V and 2 bases from J, the junction kept 1 base outside the gene matches. Germline V gene lookup returns CDR1 MNHNS and CDR2 SASEGT. The CDR3 is CASSGQGNTGELFF. In DNA form, the CDR3 reads TGTGCCAGCAGTGGACAGGGCAACACCGGGGAGCTGTTTTTT.

The chain carries TRBV5-1 and TRBJ1-3, with TRBD1 as a possible D gene (5 bases). Trimming left V 4 bases short and J 0 bases short, with 14 bases between. CDR1 and CDR2 (germline): SGHRS, YFSETQ. This CDR3 comprises 16 residues. The CDR3 nucleotides are TGCGCCAGCAGCCCGGAGGGACTTCACTCTGGAAACACCATATATTTT. Protein sequence: CASSPEGLHSGNTIYF.

The V call is TRBV3-1, the J call TRBJ1-2; D remains unclear. The CDR3 contains 16 residues. Trimming pared 4 bases from V and 1 base from J, leaving 16 bases between. Germline CDR1 is LGHDT and CDR2 is YNNKEL (reference sequence). Here the CDR3 reads CASSPGPVRDNYGYTF. In nucleotides, the CDR3 is TGTGCCAGCAGCCCTGGCCCAGTAAGGGATAACTATGGCTACACCTTC.

The chain employs TRBV2 and TRBJ1-2, with D uncertain. This CDR3 contains 14 residues. V shed 7 bases and J shed 3 bases, with 15 bases lying between them. The V gene's germline CDR1 is SNHLY and CDR2 FYNNEI. The CDR3 DNA follows: TGTGCCAGCACAGAGGAGGGCGTTTACTATGGCTACACCTTC. This translates into CASTEEGVYYGYTF.

A few counts support this clonotype. The rearrangement links TRBV20-1 to TRBJ1-3, with D possibly TRBD1 on 5 matching bases. Germline CDR1 and CDR2: DFQATT and SNEGSKA (reference sequence). The V end was cut by 6 bases, the J end by 4 bases, with 16 bases between. This CDR3 has 14 amino acids. DNA of the CDR3: TGCAGTGCCCAAGGGGACTCTTCGGGAAACACCATATATTTT. This sequence encodes CSAQGDSSGNTIYF.

There are many counts of this clonotype. The chain employs TRBV27 and TRBJ1-1; D may be TRBD1 (5 bases). V lost 0 bases, J lost 2 bases, and 10 bases lay in between. Germline V gene lookup returns CDR1 MNHEY and CDR2 SMNVEV (reference sequence). CDR3 length: 15 amino acids. The CDR3 sequence is CASSLSGVPNTEAFF. CDR3 DNA: TGTGCCAGCAGTTTATCGGGGGTTCCTAACACTGAAGCTTTCTTT.

This clonotype was seen ten or more times. J is TRBJ2-1 and V is TRBV29-1; 9 bases map to TRBD1. Germline trimming cut 7 bases from V and 8 bases from J; bases unmatched to any gene: 9. The CDR3 spans 13 residues. CDR1 is SQVTM and CDR2 is ANQGSEA in the germline V gene. The CDR3 spells CSAGQGSAYEQFF. CDR3 coding DNA: TGCAGCGCCGGACAGGGGAGTGCTTATGAGCAGTTCTTC.

The J gene is TRBJ1-1, the V gene TRBV5-1; D possibly corresponds to TRBD1 (5 bases). CDR3 length equals 14 residues. In germline, CDR1 is SGHRS, CDR2 YFSETQ. The V end lost 0 bases, the J end lost 9 bases, and 15 bases lay between the germline ends. In nucleotides, the CDR3 is TGCGCCAGCAGCTTGGCCCAACAGGCGGGTAAAGCTTTCTTT. Translation: CASSLAQQAGKAFF.

This clonotype has a handful of counts. The J gene is TRBJ2-7, the V gene TRBV10-3; tentatively, D is TRBD1 (5 bases). V was shortened by 5 bases and J by 0 bases, with 17 bases between the two germline ends. The CDR3 contains 16 residues. Germline-derived CDR1 and CDR2 are ENHRY and SYGVKD. The CDR3 loop is CAISPRQTRSSYEQYF. As DNA, the CDR3 is TGTGCCATCAGTCCCCGACAGACCCGAAGCTCCTACGAGCAGTACTTC.

This clonotype occurred many times. CDR3 nucleotides: TGTGCCAGCAGTTTAGCGCTAAAGAACACTGAAGCTTTCTTT. Its protein product is CASSLALKNTEAFF. This rearrangement joins TRBV12-3 or TRBV12-4 to TRBJ1-1; D is undetermined. V lost 0 bases and J 1 base, leaving 6 bases between the germline ends. This CDR3 is 14 amino acids long.

The CDR3 is CASSVSLERAETQYF. Here the CDR3 DNA reads TGTGCCAGCAGCGTATCGTTAGAGCGAGCTGAGACCCAGTACTTC. The V gene is TRBV9, the J gene TRBJ2-5; unclear D gene. Trimming shortened V by 1 base and J by 5 bases, and 15 bases separated the two germline ends. This CDR3 has 15 amino acids. Germline values: CDR1 SGDLS, CDR2 YYNGEE. The variable domain in full, with the rest retrieved from reference TRBV9 and TRBJ2-5, is DSGVTQTPKHLITATGQRVTLRCSPRSGDLSVYWYQQSLDQGLQFLIQYYNGEERAKGNILERFSAQQFPDLHSELNLSSLELGDSALYFCASSVSLERAETQYFGPGTRLLVL.

This chain joins TRBV6-1 and TRBJ2-1; 10 bases match TRBD2. Germline loops: CDR1 MNHNS, CDR2 SASEGT. V gave up 10 bases and J gave up 4 bases; unmatched junction bases: 7. CDR3 size: 14 residues. The chain's CDR3 is CATNLAGEYNEQFF. CDR3 bases: TGTGCCACCAATCTAGCGGGAGAGTACAATGAGCAGTTCTTC.

This clonotype was seen a few times. The rearrangement uses TRBV9 and TRBJ2-1; D is uncertain. The CDR3 runs to 16 residues. Trimming removed 4 bases from V and 0 bases from J, with 14 bases in between. Germline lookup yields CDR1 SGDLS and CDR2 YYNGEE. CDR3 residues: CASSPPSESSYNEQFF. DNA of the CDR3: TGTGCCAGCAGCCCCCCGTCGGAAAGCTCCTACAATGAGCAGTTCTTC.

This clonotype was detected a few times. The rearrangement uses TRBV28 and TRBJ1-5, with a possible D match to TRBD1 (6 bases). CDR1 and CDR2 (germline): MDHEN, SYDVKM. Trimming took 5 bases from V and 0 from J, leaving 17 bases between them. CDR3 length: 17 residues. The CDR3 region has the DNA TGTGCCAGCAGTCTACCTAACAGGGTTCGTAGCAATCAGCCCCAGCATTTT. Translated: CASSLPNRVRSNQPQHF.

V usage is TRBV5-6 and J usage is TRBJ1-3; D not certain. The CDR3 is 15 residues long. CDR1 is SGHDT, CDR2 YYEEEE, per germline. V was cut by 0 bases and J by 0 bases, with 7 bases left in between. CDR3 nucleotide sequence: TGTGCCAGCAGCTTGGGAGTGGGCTCTGGAAACACCATATATTTT. The encoded protein is CASSLGVGSGNTIYF.

This clonotype occurred once. The chain employs TRBV18 and TRBJ1-5; no definite D call. Trimming took 3 bases from V and 8 from J, leaving 11 bases between them. The germline CDR1 and CDR2 sequences are KGHSH and LQKENI. The CDR3 sequence is 13 residues long. The CDR3 loop reads CASSPTKTEPQHF. CDR3 nucleotide sequence: TGTGCCAGCTCACCCACAAAAACGGAGCCCCAGCATTTT.